The 3 T cell receptor beta chains given below trace back to one sample, sequenced in a study of early T cells in non-severe SARS-CoV-2 infection. TCRdb re-analysed the 5' RACE reads in MiXCR, keeping a single row per CDR3 protein. The sample holds tens of thousands of distinct CDR3 sequences; 12% are singletons and the top ten take about 2.7%. Sequenced input: whole blood. The source of these receptors is an adult who was a healthcare worker with PCR-confirmed SARS-CoV-2 infection or an uninfected control (not recorded which).

This clonotype occurred a few times. The CDR3 coding sequence is TGCGCCAGCAGCTTTGGGACAGACTCCTACGAGCAGTACTTC. This gives the protein CASSFGTDSYEQYF. The V and J genes are TRBV5-1 and TRBJ2-7, with 7 nucleotides matching TRBD1. The CDR3 covers 14 residues. Per germline, CDR1 SGHRS and CDR2 YFSETQ. The trim removed 2 bases at V and 0 bases at J, leaving 2 bases unmatched. The variable domain in full, with the rest retrieved from reference TRBV5-1 and TRBJ2-7, is KAGVTQTPRYLIKTRGQQVTLSCSPISGHRSVSWYQQTPGQGLQFLFEYFSETQRNKGNFPGRFSGRQFSNSRSEMNVSTLELGDSALYLCASSFGTDSYEQYFGPGTRLTVT.

This clonotype was found many times. The gene calls are TRBV29-1 and TRBJ1-2, with TRBD1 as a possible D gene (6 bases). Germline values: CDR1 SQVTM, CDR2 ANQGSEA. The CDR3 spans 12 residues. The V gene lost 7 bases and the J gene lost 8 bases, with 17 bases spanning the gap. As DNA, the CDR3 is TGCAGCGCAGGGGAGGTTATGCGGGGCTACACCTTC. Translated, it gives CSAGEVMRGYTF.

The chain has TRBV12-5 and TRBJ1-5; the D gene is possibly TRBD1 (5 bases). Germline lookup yields CDR1 LGHNT and CDR2 FRNRAP. This CDR3 contains 16 residues. V shed 6 bases and J shed 2 bases, with 17 bases lying between them. In DNA, the CDR3 is TGTGCTAGTGGCGAATCCGGGACCGTTCGCAATCAGCCCCAGCATTTT. It specifies CASGESGTVRNQPQHF.